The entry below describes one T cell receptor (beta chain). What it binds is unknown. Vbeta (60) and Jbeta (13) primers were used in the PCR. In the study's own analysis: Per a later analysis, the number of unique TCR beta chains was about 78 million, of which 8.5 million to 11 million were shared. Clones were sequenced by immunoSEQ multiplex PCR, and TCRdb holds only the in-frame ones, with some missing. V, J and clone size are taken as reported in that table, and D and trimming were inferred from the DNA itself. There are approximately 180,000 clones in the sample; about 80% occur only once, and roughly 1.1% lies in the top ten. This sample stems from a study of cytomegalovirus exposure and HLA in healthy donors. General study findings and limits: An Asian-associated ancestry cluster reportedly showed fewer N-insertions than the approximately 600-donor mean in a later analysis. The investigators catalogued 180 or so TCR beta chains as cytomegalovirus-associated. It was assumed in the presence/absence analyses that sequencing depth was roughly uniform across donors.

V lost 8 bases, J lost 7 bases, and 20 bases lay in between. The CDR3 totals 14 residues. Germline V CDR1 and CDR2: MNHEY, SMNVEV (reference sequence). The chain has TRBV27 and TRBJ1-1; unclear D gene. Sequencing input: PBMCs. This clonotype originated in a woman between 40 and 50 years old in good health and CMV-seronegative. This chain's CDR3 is CASSPQQWPLEAFF. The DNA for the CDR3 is TGTGCCAGCTCCCCTCAACAGTGGCCGCTTGAAGCTTTCTTT.